Listed below are T cell receptor beta chains from one sample, sequenced in a study of response to subunit inactivated influenza vaccine. MiXCR, applied by TCRdb to the RT-PCR reads, yields one record per CDR3 protein. Of hundreds of thousands of distinct CDR3 sequences listed, 25% are singletons. The sample was CD4+ T cells sorted from PBMCs, taken roughly 5 days after vaccination. The origin of the receptors is a man over 45 who received an inactivated influenza vaccine. Both conserved end residues are part of each CDR3. D genes are given only for firm matches. Clone size is stated in some rows and not others, as once, few, many or a class when expanded.

j_call v_call d_call clone_size cdr3_nt cdr3_aa
TRBJ2-7 TRBV5-1 TRBD2 - TGCGCCAGCAGCTTGGGACTAGCGGGATGGAAGCCCTACGAGCAGTACTTC CASSLGLAGWKPYEQYF
TRBJ2-2 TRBV4-1 - - TGCGCCAGCAGCCAAGTTACAGGGCCAACCGGGGAGCTGTTTTTT CASSQVTGPTGELFF
TRBJ1-5 TRBV12-3/TRBV12-4 - few TGTGCCAGCAGTTTCGATCAGGTTCCCCAGCATTTT CASSFDQVPQHF
TRBJ2-7 TRBV10-3 - few TGTGCCATCAGTGAGTCGATGGGCGACGAGCAGTACTTC CAISESMGDEQYF
TRBJ2-2 TRBV7-3 TRBD2 few TGTGCCAGCAGCTTAAGCGTCCCAGCGGGAGGAGGCACCGGGGAGCTGTTTTTT CASSLSVPAGGGTGELFF
TRBJ2-5 TRBV18 - - TGTGCCAGCTCACCACGCTTTCGGGGGAGTAACCAAGAGACCCAGTACTTC CASSPRFRGSNQETQYF
TRBJ2-7 TRBV7-2 - - TGTGCCAGCAGCTTAAGTTTGGACTTTGACTACGAGCAGTACTTC CASSLSLDFDYEQYF
TRBJ2-3 TRBV20-1 TRBD1 - TGCAGTGCGGCCGGGACAGCAAGCACAGATACGCAGTATTTT CSAAGTASTDTQYF
TRBJ2-7 TRBV7-2 - few TGTGCCAGCAGCCCTACGAGGGTTCCGGGTGAGCAGTACTTC CASSPTRVPGEQYF
TRBJ2-7 TRBV5-1 - few TGCGCCAGCAGCCAGTCGGGCAGGGGAATCGACGAGCAGTACTTC CASSQSGRGIDEQYF
TRBJ2-7 TRBV6-2/TRBV6-3 TRBD2 few TGTGCCAGCAGCAATCCGGGACTAGCTTTCTACGAGCAGTACTTC CASSNPGLAFYEQYF
TRBJ2-2 TRBV6-1 TRBD1 - TGTGCCAGCATCTTAGACAGGGGCACCGGGGAGCTGTTTTTT CASILDRGTGELFF
TRBJ1-5 TRBV6-2/TRBV6-3 - - TGTGCCAGCAGTTACGCAGGGACCAATCAGCCCCAGCATTTT CASSYAGTNQPQHF
TRBJ1-2 TRBV5-1 - - TGCGCCAGCAGCCCGGACATCTATGGCTACACCTTC CASSPDIYGYTF
TRBJ1-3 TRBV18 TRBD1 few TGTGCCAGCTCACCACGACAGGGTTCGACGTCTGGAAACACCATATATTTT CASSPRQGSTSGNTIYF
TRBJ2-1 TRBV29-1 - few TGCAGCGTAGGATTGACAGTCAATGAGCAGTTCTTC CSVGLTVNEQFF
TRBJ2-3 TRBV6-2/TRBV6-3 TRBD2 - TGTGCCAGCAGACGACTAGCGGCTAGCACAGATACGCAGTATTTT CASRRLAASTDTQYF
TRBJ1-2 TRBV4-2 - - TGTGCCAGCAGCCAAAGACCCGAAGCTAACTATGGCTACACCTTC CASSQRPEANYGYTF
TRBJ2-2 TRBV20-1 - - TGCAGTGCTACGAGGGAAAACACCGGGGAGCTGTTTTTT CSATRENTGELFF
TRBJ1-5 TRBV18 TRBD1 - TGTGCCAGCTCACCAATTAAGACAGGGAAGGGCAATCAGCCCCAGCATTTT CASSPIKTGKGNQPQHF
TRBJ2-7 TRBV14 - few TGTGCCAGCAGTCGGTGGGGGGAGGACTACGAGCAGTACTTC CASSRWGEDYEQYF
TRBJ1-6 TRBV12-3/TRBV12-4 - - TGTGCCAGCACCCTAAACGGACGGCTTAATTCACCCCTCCACTTT CASTLNGRLNSPLHF
TRBJ2-3 TRBV20-1 - few TGCAGTGCTAGGGGGACCACAGATACGCAGTATTTT CSARGTTDTQYF
TRBJ2-3 TRBV12-3/TRBV12-4 - - TGTGCCAGCAGCCAGCGCCCGCAGTATTTT CASSQRPQYF
TRBJ2-1 TRBV3-1 - few TGTGCCAGCAGCCAACGGACGGCCCGATACAATGAGCAGTTCTTC CASSQRTARYNEQFF